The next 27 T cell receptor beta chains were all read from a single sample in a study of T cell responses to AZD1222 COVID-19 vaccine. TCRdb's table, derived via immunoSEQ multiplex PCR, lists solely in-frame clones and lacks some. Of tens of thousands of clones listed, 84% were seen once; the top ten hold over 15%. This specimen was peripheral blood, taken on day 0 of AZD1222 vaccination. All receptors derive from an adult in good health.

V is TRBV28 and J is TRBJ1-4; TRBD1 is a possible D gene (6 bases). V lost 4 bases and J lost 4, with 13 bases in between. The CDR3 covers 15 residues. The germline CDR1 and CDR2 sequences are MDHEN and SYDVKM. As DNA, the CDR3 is TGTGCCAGCAGTTCTATCAGGGGCGGTAATGAAAAACTGTTTTTT. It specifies CASSSIRGGNEKLFF.

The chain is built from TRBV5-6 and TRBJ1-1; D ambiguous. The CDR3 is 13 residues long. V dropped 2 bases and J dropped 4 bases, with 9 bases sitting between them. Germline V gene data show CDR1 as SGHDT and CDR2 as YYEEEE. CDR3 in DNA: TGTGCCAGCAGCTTTCGGGATCGCACTGAAGCTTTCTTT. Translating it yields CASSFRDRTEAFF.

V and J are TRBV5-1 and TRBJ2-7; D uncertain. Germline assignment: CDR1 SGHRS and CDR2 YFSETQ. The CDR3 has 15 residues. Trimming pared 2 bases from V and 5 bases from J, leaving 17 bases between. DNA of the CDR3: TGCGCCAGCAGCTTCTTAGGGCAAGAAGGACACGAGCAGTACTTC. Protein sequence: CASSFLGQEGHEQYF.

The CDR3 sequence is CASSLNTRPYEQYV. The CDR3, as DNA: TGTGCCAGCAGCTTAAATACTCGTCCCTACGAGCAGTACGTC. This rearrangement joins TRBV7-8 to TRBJ2-7, with D uncertain. The CDR3 spans 14 residues. V lost 2 bases and J 2 bases, leaving 10 bases between the germline ends. Germline loops: CDR1 SGHVS, CDR2 FQNEAQ.

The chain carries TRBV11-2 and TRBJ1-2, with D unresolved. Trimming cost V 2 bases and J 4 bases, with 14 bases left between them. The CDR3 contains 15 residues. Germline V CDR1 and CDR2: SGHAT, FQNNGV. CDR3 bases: TGTGCCAGCAGCTTACCCTACACCCGGGGCTATGGCTACACCTTC. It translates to CASSLPYTRGYGYTF.

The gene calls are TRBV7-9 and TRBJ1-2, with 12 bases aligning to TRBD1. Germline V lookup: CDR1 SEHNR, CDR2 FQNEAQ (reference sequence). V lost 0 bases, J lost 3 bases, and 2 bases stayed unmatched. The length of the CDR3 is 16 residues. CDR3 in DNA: TGTGCCAGCAGCTTAGCGGGACAGGGGGCTGACTATGGCTACACCTTC. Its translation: CASSLAGQGADYGYTF. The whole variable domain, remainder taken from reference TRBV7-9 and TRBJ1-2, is DTGVSQNPRHKITKRGQNVTFRCDPISEHNRLYWYRQTLGQGPEFLTYFQNEAQLEKSRLLSDRFSAERPKGSFSTLEIQRTEQGDSAMYLCASSLAGQGADYGYTFGSGTRLTVV.

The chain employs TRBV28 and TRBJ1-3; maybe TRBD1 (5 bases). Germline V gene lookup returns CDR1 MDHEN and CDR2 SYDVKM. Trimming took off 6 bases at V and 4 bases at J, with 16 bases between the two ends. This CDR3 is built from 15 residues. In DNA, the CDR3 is TGTGCCAGCAGCGCATCAGGGAATTCCGGAAACACCATATATTTT. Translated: CASSASGNSGNTIYF.

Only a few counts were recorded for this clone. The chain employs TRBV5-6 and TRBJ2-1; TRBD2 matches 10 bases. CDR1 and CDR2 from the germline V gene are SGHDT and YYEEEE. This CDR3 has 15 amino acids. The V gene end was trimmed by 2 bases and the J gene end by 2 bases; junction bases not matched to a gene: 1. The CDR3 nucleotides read TGTGCCAGCAGCTTAAGCGGGAGGGCCTACAATGAGCAGTTCTTC. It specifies CASSLSGRAYNEQFF.

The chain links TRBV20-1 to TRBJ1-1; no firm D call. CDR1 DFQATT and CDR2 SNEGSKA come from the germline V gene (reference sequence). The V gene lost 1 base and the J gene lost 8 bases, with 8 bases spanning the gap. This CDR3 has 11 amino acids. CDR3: CSARGRGEAFF. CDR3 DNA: TGCAGTGCTAGAGGAAGAGGGGAAGCTTTCTTT.

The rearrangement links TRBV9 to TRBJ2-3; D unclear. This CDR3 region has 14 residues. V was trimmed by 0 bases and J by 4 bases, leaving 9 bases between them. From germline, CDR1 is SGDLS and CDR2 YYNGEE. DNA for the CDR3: TGTGCCAGCAGCGTAGCCCAGCATCCAGATACGCAGTATTTT. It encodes CASSVAQHPDTQYF.

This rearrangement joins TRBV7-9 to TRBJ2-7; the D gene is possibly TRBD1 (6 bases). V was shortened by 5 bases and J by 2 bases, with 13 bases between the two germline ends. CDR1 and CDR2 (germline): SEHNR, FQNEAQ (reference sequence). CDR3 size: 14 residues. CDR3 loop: CASSPRQAPYEQYF. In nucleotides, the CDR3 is TGTGCCAGCAGCCCAAGACAGGCCCCCTACGAGCAGTACTTC.

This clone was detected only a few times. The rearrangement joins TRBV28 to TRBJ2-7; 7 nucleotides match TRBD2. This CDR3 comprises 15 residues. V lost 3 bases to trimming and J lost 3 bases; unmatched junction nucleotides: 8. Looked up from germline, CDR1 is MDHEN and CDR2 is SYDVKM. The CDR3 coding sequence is TGTGCCAGCAGTTTGTTTGCGGGAGAAGTCTACGAGCAGTACTTC. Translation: CASSLFAGEVYEQYF.

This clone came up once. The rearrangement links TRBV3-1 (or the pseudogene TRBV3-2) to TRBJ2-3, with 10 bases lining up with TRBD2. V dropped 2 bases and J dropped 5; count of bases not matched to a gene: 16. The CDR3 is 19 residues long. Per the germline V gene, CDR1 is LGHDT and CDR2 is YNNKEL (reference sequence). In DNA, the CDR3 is TGTGCCAGCAGCCAAAGGGAGGCCATAGCGGGAGGCCCGGGAGATACGCAGTATTTT. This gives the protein CASSQREAIAGGPGDTQYF.

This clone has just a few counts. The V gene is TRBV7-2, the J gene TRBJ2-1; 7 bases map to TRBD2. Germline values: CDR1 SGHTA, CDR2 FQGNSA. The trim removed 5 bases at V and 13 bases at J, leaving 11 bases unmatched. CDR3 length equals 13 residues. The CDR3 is CASSPHVGGSQFF. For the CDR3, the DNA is TGTGCCAGCAGCCCACACGTCGGCGGGAGCCAGTTCTTC.

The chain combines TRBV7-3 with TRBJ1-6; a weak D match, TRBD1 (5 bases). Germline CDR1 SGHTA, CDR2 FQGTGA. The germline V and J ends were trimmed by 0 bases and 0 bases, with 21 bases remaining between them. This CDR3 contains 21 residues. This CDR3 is CASSLTRRRTTASSYNSPLHF. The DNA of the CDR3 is TGTGCCAGCAGCTTAACTCGAAGGAGGACGACAGCGAGCTCCTATAATTCACCCCTCCACTTT.

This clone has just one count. The CDR3 spells CSVAKMNTEAFF. As DNA, the CDR3 is TGCAGCGTCGCTAAGATGAACACTGAAGCTTTCTTT. The V and J genes are TRBV29-1 and TRBJ1-1; unclear D gene. V lost 6 bases and J 0 bases, leaving 8 bases between the germline ends. Germline V CDR1 and CDR2: SQVTM, ANQGSEA. There are 12 residues in the CDR3.

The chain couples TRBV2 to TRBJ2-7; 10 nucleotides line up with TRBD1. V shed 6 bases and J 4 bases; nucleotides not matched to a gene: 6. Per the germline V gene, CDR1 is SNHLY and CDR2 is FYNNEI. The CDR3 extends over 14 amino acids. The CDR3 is CASSADRGQYEQYF. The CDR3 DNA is TGTGCCAGCAGCGCTGACAGGGGGCAGTACGAGCAGTACTTC. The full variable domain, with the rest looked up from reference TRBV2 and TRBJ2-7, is EPEVTQTPSHQVTQMGQEVILRCVPISNHLYFYWYRQILGQKVEFLVSFYNNEISEKSEIFDDQFSVERPDGSNFTLKIRSTKLEDSAMYFCASSADRGQYEQYFGPGTRLTVT.

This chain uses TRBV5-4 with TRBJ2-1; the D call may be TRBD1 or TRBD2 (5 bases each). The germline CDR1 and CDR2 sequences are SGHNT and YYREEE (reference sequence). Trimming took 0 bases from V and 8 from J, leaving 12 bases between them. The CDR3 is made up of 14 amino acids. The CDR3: CASSLEGAGDEQFF. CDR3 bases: TGTGCCAGCAGCTTGGAAGGGGCCGGGGATGAGCAGTTCTTC.

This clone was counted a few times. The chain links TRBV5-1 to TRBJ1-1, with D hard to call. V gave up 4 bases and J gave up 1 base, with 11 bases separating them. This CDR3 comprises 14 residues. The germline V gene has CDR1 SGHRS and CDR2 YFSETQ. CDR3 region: CASSLLVGNTEAFF. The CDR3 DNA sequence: TGCGCCAGCAGCCTACTGGTCGGGAACACTGAAGCTTTCTTT.

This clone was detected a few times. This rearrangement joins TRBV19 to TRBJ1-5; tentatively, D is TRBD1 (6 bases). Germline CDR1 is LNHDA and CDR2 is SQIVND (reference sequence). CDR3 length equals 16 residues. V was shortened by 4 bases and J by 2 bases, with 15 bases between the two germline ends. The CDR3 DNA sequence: TGTGCCAGTAGTACCCCCGGGGGCGCGGGCAATCAGCCCCAGCATTTT. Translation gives CASSTPGGAGNQPQHF.

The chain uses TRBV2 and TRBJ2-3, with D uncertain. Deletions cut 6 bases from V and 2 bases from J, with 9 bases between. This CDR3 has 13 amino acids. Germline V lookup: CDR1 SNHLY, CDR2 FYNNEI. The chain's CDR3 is CASSPDYTDTQYF. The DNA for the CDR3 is TGTGCCAGCAGCCCAGATTACACAGATACGCAGTATTTT.

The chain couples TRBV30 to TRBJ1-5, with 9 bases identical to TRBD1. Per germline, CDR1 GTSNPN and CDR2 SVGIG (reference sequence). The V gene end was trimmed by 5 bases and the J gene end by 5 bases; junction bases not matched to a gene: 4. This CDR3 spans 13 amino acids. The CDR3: CAWGGQGHQPQHF. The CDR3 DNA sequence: TGTGCCTGGGGGGGACAGGGTCATCAGCCCCAGCATTTT. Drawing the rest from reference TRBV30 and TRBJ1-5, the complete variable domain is SQTIHQWPATLVQPVGSPLSLECTVEGTSNPNLYWYRQAAGRGLQLLFYSVGIGQISSEVPQNLSASRPQDRQFILSSKKLLLSDSGFYLCAWGGQGHQPQHFGDGTRLSIL.

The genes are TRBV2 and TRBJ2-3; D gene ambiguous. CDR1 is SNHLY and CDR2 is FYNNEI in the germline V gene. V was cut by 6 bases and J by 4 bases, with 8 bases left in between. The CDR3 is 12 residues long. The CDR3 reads CASRPAPDTQYF. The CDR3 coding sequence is TGTGCCAGCAGACCCGCCCCAGATACGCAGTATTTT. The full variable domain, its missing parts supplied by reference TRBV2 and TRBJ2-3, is EPEVTQTPSHQVTQMGQEVILRCVPISNHLYFYWYRQILGQKVEFLVSFYNNEISEKSEIFDDQFSVERPDGSNFTLKIRSTKLEDSAMYFCASRPAPDTQYFGPGTRLTVL.

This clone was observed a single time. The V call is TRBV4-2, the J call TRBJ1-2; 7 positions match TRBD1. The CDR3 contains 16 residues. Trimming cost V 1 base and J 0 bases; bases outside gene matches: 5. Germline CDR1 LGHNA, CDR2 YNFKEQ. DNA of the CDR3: TGTGCCAGCAGCCAAGGACAGGGAATCACTAACTATGGCTACACCTTC. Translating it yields CASSQGQGITNYGYTF.

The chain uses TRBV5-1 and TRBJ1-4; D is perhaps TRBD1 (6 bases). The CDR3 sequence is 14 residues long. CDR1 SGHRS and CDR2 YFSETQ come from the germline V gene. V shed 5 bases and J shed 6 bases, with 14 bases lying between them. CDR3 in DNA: TGCGCCAGCAGATTAGGCGGGGGCGATGAAAAACTGTTTTTT. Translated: CASRLGGGDEKLFF.

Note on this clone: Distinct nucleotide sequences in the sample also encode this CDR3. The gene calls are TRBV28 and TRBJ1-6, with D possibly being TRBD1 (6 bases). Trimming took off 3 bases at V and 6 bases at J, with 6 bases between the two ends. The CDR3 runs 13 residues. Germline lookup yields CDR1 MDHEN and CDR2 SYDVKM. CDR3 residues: CASSLDSNSPLHF. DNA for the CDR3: TGTGCCAGCAGTTTGGACAGTAATTCACCCCTCCACTTT.

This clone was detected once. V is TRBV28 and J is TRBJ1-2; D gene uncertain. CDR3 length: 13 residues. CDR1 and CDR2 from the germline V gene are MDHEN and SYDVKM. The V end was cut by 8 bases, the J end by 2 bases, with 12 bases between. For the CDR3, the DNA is TGTGCCAGCCAAACACCGGCCAACTATGGCTACACCTTC. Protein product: CASQTPANYGYTF.